These 17 T cell receptor beta chains were sequenced from one sample in a study of blood T cell dynamics during melanoma immunotherapy (dated by TCRdb to 2020 to 2021). The time point label here, explained by the study, means: pre-treatment baseline. The library was produced with the immunoSEQ multiplex PCR assay. The immuneACCESS repertoire file appears here via TCRdb, limited to in-frame rearrangements. These files lack a portion of the clones; in checked studies, under half of the deficit traces to unresolved V genes, and the cause of the others is not known. The table for this sample lists tens of thousands of clones; 70% to 90% of them were counted only once. The biggest ten clones account for over 3.5% of the sample. The source material was blood, sampled from a patient treated with checkpoint blockade. The receptor source for this set is a human donor with melanoma.

This sequence joins TRBV9 and TRBJ2-2; D not certain. Trimming pared 4 bases from V and 7 bases from J, leaving 17 bases between. This CDR3 is built from 15 residues. Looked up from germline, CDR1 is SGDLS and CDR2 is YYNGEE. For the CDR3, the DNA is TGTGCCAGCAGCCCCTTAAAATTTCCGGTCGGGGAGCTGTTTTTT. As protein: CASSPLKFPVGELFF.

V usage is TRBV6-5 and J usage is TRBJ1-2; the D gene is possibly TRBD1 (5 bases). The germline gives CDR1 MNHEY, CDR2 SVGAGI. This CDR3 has 15 amino acids. Trimming pared 3 bases from V and 6 bases from J, leaving 17 bases between. CDR3 amino acids: CASSYSPDRADGYTF. The CDR3 nucleotides are TGTGCCAGCAGTTATTCCCCAGACAGAGCCGATGGCTACACCTTC.

The V call is TRBV10-3, the J call TRBJ1-4; D gene ambiguous. The ends were cut back, 3 bases at V and 8 bases at J, with 10 bases in the middle. This CDR3 is built from 13 residues. CDR1 and CDR2 (germline): ENHRY, SYGVKD. The CDR3 protein is CAISDVSTEKLFF. In DNA form, the CDR3 reads TGTGCCATCAGTGATGTCAGTACGGAAAAACTGTTTTTT.

The chain has TRBV28 and TRBJ2-7; D possibly corresponds to TRBD2 (7 bases). The CDR3 contains 15 residues. Trimming stripped 9 bases from V and 2 bases from J, with 20 bases between. Germline-derived CDR1 and CDR2 are MDHEN and SYDVKM. CDR3 loop: CASSRPGGLAYEQYF. CDR3 sequence (DNA): TGTGCCAGTTCCCGTCCGGGGGGCCTGGCCTACGAGCAGTACTTC. Supplemented by reference TRBV28 and TRBJ2-7, the full variable domain reads DVKVTQSSRYLVKRTGEKVFLECVQDMDHENMFWYRQDPGLGLRLIYFSYDVKMKEKGDIPEGYSVSREKKERFSLILESASTNQTSMYLCASSRPGGLAYEQYFGPGTRLTVT.

In this sample, this clone turned up a few times. The chain employs TRBV5-1 and TRBJ1-1; D gene uncertain. The CDR3 contains 14 residues. Per germline, CDR1 SGHRS and CDR2 YFSETQ. Trimming took off 0 bases at V and 7 bases at J, with 13 bases between the two ends. The CDR3 DNA reads as TGCGCCAGCAGCTTGGTTGCGTCGGACGGTGAAGCTTTCTTT. Its translation is CASSLVASDGEAFF.

The chain employs TRBV6-1 and TRBJ2-7; a weak D match, TRBD2 (6 bases). Germline V gene lookup returns CDR1 MNHNS and CDR2 SASEGT. Between the trimmed V and J ends, which lost 7 bases and 4 bases, there was a span of 11 bases. The CDR3 loop spans 12 amino acids. Here the CDR3 reads CASTKREYEQYF. CDR3 DNA sequence: TGTGCCAGCACCAAACGGGAGTACGAGCAGTACTTC.

This clone appeared a single time. The V call is TRBV5-1, the J call TRBJ2-1; 11 positions match TRBD2. Trimming removed 6 bases from V and 6 bases from J; junction bases left unmatched: 5. Germline CDR1 is SGHRS and CDR2 is YFSETQ. The CDR3 length is 14 residues. The CDR3 bases are TGCGCCAGCACCCGGACTAGCGGGCCCAATGAGCAGTTCTTC. This encodes CASTRTSGPNEQFF.

The chain links TRBV14 to TRBJ2-3, with 9 bases aligning to TRBD1. Germline CDR1 is SGHDN and CDR2 is FVKESK. There are 14 residues in the CDR3. V lost 1 base, J lost 7 bases, and 3 bases stayed unmatched. CDR3: CASSQVDRGNTQYF. The DNA of the CDR3 is TGTGCCAGCAGCCAAGTGGACAGGGGTAATACGCAGTATTTT.

This chain joins TRBV9 and TRBJ1-1, with D possibly matching TRBD1 (5 bases). Germline V CDR1 and CDR2: SGDLS, YYNGEE. The CDR3 spans 14 residues. Between the trimmed V and J ends, which lost 4 bases and 1 base, there was a span of 11 bases. The CDR3 nucleotides read TGTGCCAGCAGCCCACGGACACCGAACACTGAAGCTTTCTTT. Translating gives CASSPRTPNTEAFF.

The chain uses TRBV9 and TRBJ2-1, with 15 bases aligning to TRBD2. The CDR3 runs to 20 residues. V trimming: 0 bases; J trimming: 6 bases; junction bases outside the gene matches: 13. Per germline, CDR1 SGDLS and CDR2 YYNGEE. This CDR3 reads CASSVGGLAGGGRGANEQFF. The CDR3 DNA is TGTGCCAGCAGCGTAGGGGGACTAGCGGGAGGAGGGAGGGGTGCCAATGAGCAGTTCTTC.

The genes are TRBV27 and TRBJ2-7; a possible D gene is TRBD2 (5 bases). Germline V CDR1 and CDR2: MNHEY, SMNVEV (reference sequence). The CDR3 has 15 residues. The V gene lost 4 bases and the J gene lost 9 bases, with 22 bases spanning the gap. The CDR3 DNA reads as TGTGCCAGCAGTTCCCTAGCCAAGGAGCTAAAAGGGCAGTACTTC. This encodes CASSSLAKELKGQYF.

The gene calls are TRBV28 and TRBJ1-4; D is ambiguous. This CDR3 comprises 13 residues. V lost 5 bases, J lost 1 base, and 5 bases lay in between. Germline V gives CDR1 MDHEN, CDR2 SYDVKM. The CDR3 sequence is CASSLLTNEKLFF. DNA of the CDR3: TGTGCCAGCAGTCTATTAACTAATGAAAAACTGTTTTTT.

The CDR3 bases are TGTGCCAGCAACCTCAGGAGGACAGACTACGAGCAGTACTTC. As protein: CASNLRRTDYEQYF. The chain links TRBV2 to TRBJ2-7; D perhaps matches TRBD1 (6 bases). The V end was cut by 7 bases, the J end by 3 bases, with 16 bases between. Germline CDR1 and CDR2: SNHLY and FYNNEI. This CDR3 comprises 14 residues.

This rearrangement joins TRBV7-2 to TRBJ1-5; maybe TRBD1 (5 bases). V was shortened by 5 bases and J by 1 base, with 15 bases between the two germline ends. Germline CDR1 and CDR2: SGHTA and FQGNSA. The CDR3 contains 16 residues. The CDR3 protein is CASSLYRRESNQPQHF. The CDR3 DNA sequence: TGTGCCAGCAGCCTCTACAGGAGGGAAAGCAATCAGCCCCAGCATTTT. Looking up the rest from reference TRBV7-2 and TRBJ1-5 gives the full variable domain: GAGVSQSPSNKVTEKGKDVELRCDPISGHTALYWYRQSLGQGLEFLIYFQGNSAPDKSGLPSDRFSAERTGGSVSTLTIQRTQQEDSAVYLCASSLYRRESNQPQHFGDGTRLSIL.

The V gene is TRBV7-9, the J gene TRBJ1-4; D gene unclear. V lost 5 bases, J lost 5 bases, and 12 bases lay in between. Per germline, CDR1 SEHNR and CDR2 FQNEAQ (reference sequence). The CDR3 length is 14 residues. Here the CDR3 reads CASSEHGMNEKLFF. CDR3 DNA sequence: TGTGCCAGCAGCGAGCATGGGATGAATGAAAAACTGTTTTTT.

The rearrangement joins TRBV21-1 to TRBJ2-7; the table's TRBD2 call for D was not verified on the DNA. TRBV21-1 is given as a pseudogene. The CDR3 has 14 residues. CDR3: CASSKLIKGAEQYF. In nucleotides, the CDR3 is TGTGCCAGCAGCAAGCTAATAAAAGGAGCAGAGCAGTACTTC.

This sequence joins TRBV6-5 and TRBJ2-7; D is perhaps TRBD2 (5 bases). V dropped 5 bases and J dropped 3 bases, with 14 bases sitting between them. This CDR3 has 14 residues. Germline CDR1 reads MNHEY; CDR2 reads SVGAGI. The CDR3, as DNA: TGTGCCAGCAGTCCCCCGGGGAGCGGCTACGAGCAGTACTTC. Encoded protein: CASSPPGSGYEQYF.